A single sample gave rise to the 14 T cell receptor beta chains below, sequenced in a study of blood T cells in healthy people across ages. Next came a second PCR, run for about 7 to 12 cycles, which used a sample-barcoded 5' primer along with a J-beta primer mix. TCRdb passed the 5' RACE reads through MiXCR, listing each CDR3 protein once. This table has around 820,000 distinct CDR3 sequences, approximately 25% appearing once. These data were also filed under a second study, of T cells of mothers and their children.

The sequencing sample was made of blood. The source of these receptors is a boy between 10 and 17 years old in good health.

Regarding this clonotype: The conserved closing phenylalanine or tryptophan is absent in this CDR3, likely reflecting a read error. V is TRBV6-6 and J is TRBJ1-1, with 9 bases aligning to TRBD1. CDR1 and CDR2 (germline): MNHNY, SVGAGI (reference sequence). The CDR3 covers 15 residues. The ends lost 6 bases at V and 4 bases at J; junction bases unmatched: 9. The CDR3 sequence is CASRTGGSGGTEAFL. The DNA of the CDR3 is TGTGCCAGCAGAACAGGGGGCTCGGGTGGCACTGAAGCTTTCCTT.

The chain employs TRBV4-2 and TRBJ2-5; D is possibly TRBD1 or TRBD2 (5 bases each). The DNA end lines up better with TRBJ2-7; the J call may be wrong. The CDR3 runs to 14 residues. The germline V gene has CDR1 LGHNA and CDR2 YNFKEQ. The CDR3 sequence is CASSLGPTDYEQYF. The CDR3 DNA sequence: TGTGCCAGCAGCTTGGGACCTACGGACTACGAGCAGTACTTC.

The chain couples TRBV15 to TRBJ2-3; no reliable D call. The CDR3 is 14 amino acids. The ends were cut back, 7 bases at V and 0 bases at J, with 11 bases in the middle. CDR1 is LNHNV and CDR2 is YYDKDF in the germline V gene (reference sequence). As DNA, the CDR3 is TGTGCCACCACGACTGCCCCTAGCACAGATACGCAGTATTTT. This sequence encodes CATTTAPSTDTQYF.

The chain joins TRBV27 to TRBJ2-5; 7 bases line up with TRBD2. Unmatched junction bases numbered 9, after V lost 10 bases and J lost 4 bases. The CDR3 is made up of 13 amino acids. Germline CDR1 MNHEY, CDR2 SMNVEV (reference sequence). The CDR3 loop is CAIGRGSSETQYF. As DNA, the CDR3 is TGTGCCATAGGGAGGGGTAGTTCAGAGACCCAGTACTTC.

The genes are TRBV2 and TRBJ2-1; TRBD2 aligns across 13 bases. The J call is doubtful: the DNA matches TRBJ2-7 better. The CDR3 totals 14 residues. CDR1 is SNHLY and CDR2 is FYNNEI in the germline V gene. This chain's CDR3 is CASRGLAGVYEQYF. The CDR3 DNA follows: TGTGCCAGCAGAGGACTAGCGGGGGTCTACGAGCAGTACTTC.

The chain couples TRBV29-1 to TRBJ2-3, with D uncertain. V shed 7 bases and J shed 0 bases, with 8 bases lying between them. This CDR3 comprises 12 residues. Germline-derived CDR1 and CDR2 are SQVTM and ANQGSEA. DNA for the CDR3: TGCAGCGGACGGATTAGCACAGATACGCAGTATTTT. Amino acid sequence: CSGRISTDTQYF.

This clonotype was found a few times. The rearrangement links TRBV25-1 to TRBJ1-4; the D gene is possibly TRBD1 (5 bases). Germline CDR1 and CDR2: MGHDK and SYGVNS. This CDR3 is built from 13 residues. The ends were cut back, 8 bases at V and 4 bases at J, with 11 bases in the middle. DNA for the CDR3: TGTGCCAGCGAAGGGGCGAATAATGAAAAACTGTTTTTT. Translating it yields CASEGANNEKLFF. Combining the CDR3 with reference TRBV25-1 and TRBJ1-4 gives the whole variable domain EADIYQTPRYLVIGTGKKITLECSQTMGHDKMYWYQQDPGMELHLIHYSYGVNSTEKGDLSSESTVSRIRTEHFPLTLESARPSHTSQYLCASEGANNEKLFFGSGTQLSVL.

The rearrangement links TRBV14 to TRBJ2-7; 15 nucleotides align to TRBD2. Germline lookup yields CDR1 SGHDN and CDR2 FVKESK. The CDR3 totals 15 residues. V lost 1 base, J lost 10 bases, and 5 bases stayed unmatched. As DNA, the CDR3 is TGTGCCAGCAGCCAAGTGGGGACTAGCGGGAGGAACCAGTACTTC. It codes for CASSQVGTSGRNQYF.

The V gene is TRBV6-1, the J gene TRBJ2-5; TRBD1 is a possible D gene (6 bases). Gene TRBJ2-1 matches the end of the DNA better, so the J call may be wrong. The germline gives CDR1 MNHNS, CDR2 SASEGT. This CDR3 spans 14 amino acids. The CDR3 loop is CASRTGTSGAEQFF. The CDR3 region has the DNA TGTGCCAGCAGGACCGGGACGTCAGGGGCTGAGCAGTTCTTC.

The J gene is TRBJ2-2, the V gene TRBV7-3, with D hard to call. Germline values: CDR1 SGHTA, CDR2 FQGTGA. Trimming stripped 5 bases from V and 3 bases from J, with 10 bases between. CDR3 length: 14 amino acids. The CDR3 reads CASSLLFDTGELFF. The CDR3 DNA follows: TGTGCCAGCAGCCTTCTCTTTGACACCGGGGAGCTGTTTTTT.

Concerning this clonotype: One junction end disagrees with the germline gene, perhaps due to a read error. The chain employs TRBV7-9 and TRBJ2-7; the D is unclear. CDR1 and CDR2 (germline): SEHNR, FQNEAQ (reference sequence). This CDR3 is built from 12 residues. The CDR3: CASSLSGYAQYF. DNA of the CDR3: TGTGCCAGCAGCTTATCTGGGTACGCGCAGTACTTC. Using reference TRBV7-9 and TRBJ2-7 for the parts outside the CDR3, the full variable domain is DTGVSQNPRHKITKRGQNVTFRCDPISEHNRLYWYRQTLGQGPEFLTYFQNEAQLEKSRLLSDRFSAERPKGSFSTLEIQRTEQGDSAMYLCASSLSGYAQYFGPGTRLTVT.

In DNA form, the CDR3 reads TGTGCCACCAGCAGAGGGCCAGTGGGTGCCTACGAGCAGTACTTC. This translates into CATSRGPVGAYEQYF. The rearrangement uses TRBV15 and TRBJ2-7; D is undetermined. The CDR3 is made up of 15 amino acids. V lost 1 base and J 2 bases, leaving 12 bases between the germline ends. Germline V gene data show CDR1 as LNHNV and CDR2 as YYDKDF (reference sequence). Using reference TRBV15 and TRBJ2-7 for the parts outside the CDR3, the full variable domain is DAMVIQNPRYQVTQFGKPVTLSCSQTLNHNVMYWYQQKSSQAPKLLFHYYDKDFNNEADTPDNFQSRRPNTSFCFLDIRSPGLGDTAMYLCATSRGPVGAYEQYFGPGTRLTVT.

The chain couples TRBV12-3 or TRBV12-4 to TRBJ2-1, with D hard to call. V shed 3 bases and J shed 11 bases, with 8 bases lying between them. CDR3 length: 11 amino acids. The CDR3 sequence is CASSFGNQQFF. For the CDR3, the DNA is TGTGCCAGCAGTTTTGGTAACCAGCAGTTCTTC.

Only one count was recorded for this clonotype. The chain links TRBV29-1 to TRBJ2-1, with 9 bases lining up with TRBD1. The closer fit of TRBJ2-7 to the DNA end suggests the J call may be wrong. This CDR3 region has 13 residues. The germline V gene encodes CDR1 SQVTM and CDR2 ANQGSEA. CDR3 DNA sequence: TGCAGCGTTGCCCACAGGGGGCTTGAAGAGCAGTACTTC. This sequence encodes CSVAHRGLEEQYF.